The 28 T cell receptor beta chains given below trace back to one sample, sequenced in a study of beta chain features in type 1 diabetes. The study's findings and limits: Significant though moderate, a shortening of TCRB CDR3s appeared in all four CD4+ subsets of Type 1 diabetes patients.

Their target antigens are unknown. TCRB transcripts that were expressed got sequenced, as all of the isolated RNA had been reverse transcribed. Profiled with immunoSEQ multiplex PCR; TCRdb holds only in-frame clones, not every one. The top ten clones hold approximately 0.015% of a sample with about 280,000 clones, 15% of them seen once. The source material was naive CD4+ T cells from blood. These receptors were taken from a man younger than 30 with type 1 diabetes.

This clone has just a few counts. This sequence joins TRBV20-1 and TRBJ2-5, with D possibly TRBD1 on 5 matching bases. Looked up from germline, CDR1 is DFQATT and CDR2 is SNEGSKA (reference sequence). The CDR3 spans 11 residues. The germline V and J ends were trimmed by 6 bases and 5 bases, with 10 bases remaining between them. The DNA for the CDR3 is TGCAGTGCAAGGGGCTGGGAGACCCAGTACTTC. It translates to CSARGWETQYF.

V gene TRBV11-2 combines with J gene TRBJ2-5, with 10 bases aligning to TRBD2. CDR3 length: 18 amino acids. Germline assignment: CDR1 SGHAT and CDR2 FQNNGV. The ends lost 3 bases at V and 2 bases at J; junction bases unmatched: 12. CDR3: CASSFFKGASGGQETQYF. DNA of the CDR3: TGTGCCAGCAGCTTTTTTAAGGGGGCTAGCGGGGGTCAAGAGACCCAGTACTTC. Combining the CDR3 with reference TRBV11-2 and TRBJ2-5 gives the whole variable domain EAGVAQSPRYKIIEKRQSVAFWCNPISGHATLYWYQQILGQGPKLLIQFQNNGVVDDSQLPKDRFSAERLKGVDSTLKIQPAKLEDSAVYLCASSFFKGASGGQETQYFGPGTRLLVL.

The chain employs TRBV5-1 and TRBJ1-4, with D unclear. V gave up 0 bases and J gave up 0 bases, with 12 bases separating them. This CDR3 region has 17 residues. The germline V gene encodes CDR1 SGHRS and CDR2 YFSETQ. The CDR3 region has the DNA TGCGCCAGCAGCTTGGGTGTCCGTCCGGCAACTAATGAAAAACTGTTTTTT. It translates to CASSLGVRPATNEKLFF.

This sequence joins TRBV30 and TRBJ1-1, with D unresolved. V was pared by 3 bases and J by 6 bases, with 8 bases between. The CDR3 sequence is 11 residues long. The germline CDR1 and CDR2 sequences are GTSNPN and SVGIG (reference sequence). In nucleotides, the CDR3 is TGTGCCTGGAGGTATATGTCTGAAGCTTTCTTT. Protein: CAWRYMSEAFF.

The chain recombines TRBV21-1 with TRBJ1-2; the D segment call TRBD1 is taken from the table without a DNA check. TRBV21-1 is listed as a pseudogene. The CDR3 runs 16 residues. In DNA, the CDR3 is TGTGCCAGCAGCAAAGTTGTAACAGTGGCTAACTATGGCTACACCTTC. Its protein is CASSKVVTVANYGYTF.

This chain joins TRBV19 and TRBJ2-7, with TRBD1 matching over 9 bases. This CDR3 contains 14 residues. After removal of 4 bases from V and 7 bases from J, the junction contained 8 bases not matched to a gene. The germline gives CDR1 LNHDA, CDR2 SQIVND (reference sequence). CDR3 sequence (DNA): TGTGCCAGTAGTACCGGGACAGGGCTGGGGGAGCAGTACTTC. It yields the protein CASSTGTGLGEQYF. The complete variable domain, with remaining parts taken from reference TRBV19 and TRBJ2-7, reads DGGITQSPKYLFRKEGQNVTLSCEQNLNHDAMYWYRQDPGQGLRLIYYSQIVNDFQKGDIAEGYSVSREKKESFPLTVTSAQKNPTAFYLCASSTGTGLGEQYFGPGTRLTVT.

The V call is TRBV5-4, the J call TRBJ2-1, with TRBD2 as a possible D gene (6 bases). The V gene lost 0 bases and the J gene lost 6 bases, with 16 bases spanning the gap. This CDR3 has 16 amino acids. Germline CDR1 reads SGHNT; CDR2 reads YYREEE (reference sequence). For the CDR3, the DNA is TGTGCCAGCAGCTTGGCGGGGGTCGGGGTCCGCAATGAGCAGTTCTTC. The encoded protein is CASSLAGVGVRNEQFF.

This clone has a handful of counts. The chain uses TRBV28 and TRBJ2-1, with a weak D call TRBD1 (5 bases). Germline assignment: CDR1 MDHEN and CDR2 SYDVKM. This CDR3 region has 14 residues. V gave up 7 bases and J gave up 10 bases, with 20 bases separating them. In DNA, the CDR3 is TGTGCCAGCAACCCCGACTTAGGGGTAGTAGAGCAGTTCTTC. This codes for CASNPDLGVVEQFF.

The V gene is TRBV7-2, the J gene TRBJ2-1, with TRBD2 matching over 9 bases. This CDR3 contains 15 residues. Germline V gene data show CDR1 as SGHTA and CDR2 as FQGNSA. The trim removed 2 bases at V and 6 bases at J, leaving 5 bases unmatched. Written as DNA, the CDR3 is TGTGCCAGCAGCTTACGGGGCGGGAGGGTCAATGAGCAGTTCTTC. As protein: CASSLRGGRVNEQFF.

This clone occurred a few times. The genes are TRBV15 and TRBJ2-2; 7 nucleotides agree with TRBD2. This CDR3 has 14 amino acids. Germline-derived CDR1 and CDR2 are LNHNV and YYDKDF (reference sequence). Trimming took 8 bases from V and 0 from J; bases not matched to a gene: 3. CDR3 amino acids: CATELAANTGELFF. In DNA form, the CDR3 reads TGTGCCACCGAGCTAGCGGCGAACACCGGGGAGCTGTTTTTT.

This clone has only a few counts. This sequence joins TRBV11-2 and TRBJ2-1, with D possibly TRBD1 on 5 matching bases. The CDR3 covers 13 residues. The germline V gene encodes CDR1 SGHAT and CDR2 FQNNGV. V lost 4 bases to trimming and J lost 9 bases, with 13 bases between them. DNA for the CDR3: TGTGCCAGCAGCTCAATGGGGCAGGGTGAGCAGTTCTTC. Translation: CASSSMGQGEQFF.

This clone came up a few times. The rearrangement uses TRBV7-2 and TRBJ2-3, with 9 bases lining up with TRBD2. V was pared by 7 bases and J by 5 bases, with 10 bases of the junction left unmatched. The CDR3 runs to 15 residues. Germline V gives CDR1 SGHTA, CDR2 FQGNSA. The CDR3 protein is CASNVRLAGIDTQYF. CDR3 DNA: TGTGCCAGCAACGTCCGGCTAGCGGGGATAGATACGCAGTATTTT.

This chain joins TRBV5-1 and TRBJ1-4, with D possibly being TRBD1 (6 bases). The CDR3 spans 16 residues. Trimming stripped 5 bases from V and 5 bases from J, with 19 bases between. CDR1 and CDR2 from the germline V gene are SGHRS and YFSETQ. CDR3 residues: CASSPGTHSSNEKLFF. DNA for the CDR3: TGCGCCAGCAGTCCCGGGACACACTCTTCGAATGAAAAACTGTTTTTT.

V usage is TRBV9 and J usage is TRBJ2-7; TRBD1 aligns across 7 bases. After removal of 0 bases from V and 3 bases from J, the junction contained 6 bases not matched to a gene. The length of the CDR3 is 15 residues. The germline V gene encodes CDR1 SGDLS and CDR2 YYNGEE. This CDR3 is CASSVGGTELYEQYF. CDR3 nucleotides: TGTGCCAGCAGCGTAGGAGGGACAGAACTCTACGAGCAGTACTTC.

This clone was seen only a few times. The DNA of the CDR3 is TGTGCCAGCTCACCACGGACAGTTAATGAAAAACTGTTTTTT. Translating it yields CASSPRTVNEKLFF. The chain couples TRBV18 to TRBJ1-4; the D gene is possibly TRBD1 (6 bases). Deletions cut 1 base from V and 4 bases from J, with 7 bases between. From germline, CDR1 is KGHSH and CDR2 LQKENI. The CDR3 contains 14 residues. Using reference TRBV18 and TRBJ1-4 for the parts outside the CDR3, the full variable domain is NAGVMQNPRHLVRRRGQEARLRCSPMKGHSHVYWYRQLPEEGLKFMVYLQKENIIDESGMPKERFSAEFPKEGPSILRIQQVVRGDSAAYFCASSPRTVNEKLFFGSGTQLSVL.

The chain is built from TRBV19 and TRBJ2-5; 11 bases line up with TRBD1. Germline V CDR1 and CDR2: LNHDA, SQIVND (reference sequence). V was clipped by 9 bases and J by 4 bases; unmatched bases: 7. CDR3 size: 14 residues. CDR3 DNA: TGTGCCAGCCGCCGGACAGGGGGCCGAGAGACCCAGTACTTC. This codes for CASRRTGGRETQYF.

This clone showed up just a few times. The chain carries TRBV6-1 and TRBJ1-2; TRBD1 aligns across 7 bases. The CDR3 contains 13 residues. V lost 7 bases and J lost 4; bases outside the gene matches: 6. Germline-derived CDR1 and CDR2 are MNHNS and SASEGT. CDR3 protein: CASIITGVYGYTF. Here the CDR3 DNA reads TGTGCCAGCATTATCACAGGGGTCTATGGCTACACCTTC.

The genes are TRBV7-8 and TRBJ1-5, with D maybe TRBD1 (5 bases). V shed 1 base and J shed 2 bases, with 12 bases lying between them. Germline V gene data show CDR1 as SGHVS and CDR2 as FQNEAQ. The CDR3 covers 16 residues. The CDR3 sequence: CASSLGWQGGNQPQHF. The CDR3 DNA follows: TGTGCCAGCAGCTTAGGTTGGCAGGGCGGCAATCAGCCCCAGCATTTT.

The chain couples TRBV2 to TRBJ2-7, with D tentatively TRBD2 (6 bases). Trimming shortened V by 11 bases and J by 3 bases, and 11 bases separated the two germline ends. Germline V gene sequence: CDR1 SNHLY, CDR2 FYNNEI. The CDR3 is 11 residues long. The DNA for the CDR3 is TGTGCCTGTGGGACTGGCTACGAGCAGTACTTC. Translating it yields CACGTGYEQYF.

The sample holds a few counts of this clone. The chain uses TRBV7-9 and TRBJ2-5; weak D call: TRBD1 (6 bases). There are 15 residues in the CDR3. V shed 3 bases and J shed 0 bases, with 11 bases lying between them. Germline V gives CDR1 SEHNR, CDR2 FQNEAQ (reference sequence). CDR3 amino acids: CASSLLTGHQETQYF. For the CDR3, the DNA is TGTGCCAGCAGCTTGTTGACAGGTCACCAAGAGACCCAGTACTTC.

This clone was detected only a few times. The chain combines TRBV6-6 with TRBJ2-2, with TRBD1 identical over 8 bases. V shed 5 bases and J 1 base; nucleotides not matched to a gene: 3. The CDR3 sequence is 15 residues long. Germline lookup yields CDR1 MNHNY and CDR2 SVGAGI (reference sequence). CDR3: CASSDRGRNTGELFF. In DNA, the CDR3 is TGTGCCAGCAGTGACAGGGGCCGGAACACCGGGGAGCTGTTTTTT.

A few counts support this clone. The chain combines TRBV5-1 with TRBJ2-7, with 13 bases matching TRBD2. Germline V gene sequence: CDR1 SGHRS, CDR2 YFSETQ. The CDR3 sequence is 15 residues long. V lost 6 bases, J lost 3 bases, and 6 bases stayed unmatched. The CDR3 spells CASMIGTSGDYEQYF. The CDR3 DNA sequence: TGCGCCAGCATGATAGGGACTAGCGGGGACTACGAGCAGTACTTC.

The rearrangement uses TRBV5-6 and TRBJ2-1, with 10 bases lining up with TRBD2. The CDR3 totals 14 residues. Per germline, CDR1 SGHDT and CDR2 YYEEEE. Trimming took 5 bases from V and 8 from J; bases not matched to a gene: 7. In DNA form, the CDR3 reads TGTGCCAGCAGGGCTCTAGCGGGAGTCGATGAGCAGTTCTTC. Translated, it gives CASRALAGVDEQFF.

This clone was seen more than once but under ten times. Other DNA sequences from this sample encode an identical CDR3 as well. J is TRBJ2-3 and V is TRBV11-2; D ambiguous. This CDR3 contains 13 residues. Germline-derived CDR1 and CDR2 are SGHAT and FQNNGV. Deletions cut 4 bases from V and 3 bases from J, with 8 bases between. CDR3 in DNA: TGTGCCAGCAGCTCGAGACAAACAGATACGCAGTATTTT. It specifies CASSSRQTDTQYF.

This clone was detected a few times. This chain links TRBV5-1 with TRBJ2-1, with D possibly TRBD2 on 6 matching bases. Trimming stripped 3 bases from V and 7 bases from J, with 14 bases between. In germline, CDR1 is SGHRS, CDR2 YFSETQ. The CDR3 loop spans 14 amino acids. The chain's CDR3 is CASSSRLAKNEQFF. DNA for the CDR3: TGCGCCAGCAGCTCTCGCCTAGCGAAGAATGAGCAGTTCTTC.

This chain joins TRBV14 and TRBJ2-1; 7 positions agree with TRBD2. Germline CDR1 SGHDN, CDR2 FVKESK. The trim removed 2 bases at V and 11 bases at J, leaving 6 bases unmatched. CDR3 length: 13 residues. CDR3 residues: CASSQPRDYKQFF. Here the CDR3 DNA reads TGTGCCAGCAGCCAACCTCGGGACTATAAGCAGTTCTTC.

This clone was seen more than once but under ten times. This sample also contains other DNA sequences that code for the same CDR3. The J gene is TRBJ1-1, the V gene TRBV28; D unclear. Trimming took off 1 base at V and 7 bases at J, with 4 bases between the two ends. The germline V gene has CDR1 MDHEN and CDR2 SYDVKM. The CDR3 has 11 residues. CDR3 protein: CASSLSREAFF. CDR3 DNA sequence: TGTGCCAGCAGTTTATCCCGTGAAGCTTTCTTT.

Only a few counts were recorded for this clone. This chain uses TRBV30 with TRBJ1-2; 9 nucleotides align to TRBD1. The CDR3 extends over 12 amino acids. V shed 4 bases, J shed 7 bases, and the junction held 4 bases outside the gene matches. Germline CDR1 and CDR2: GTSNPN and SVGIG (reference sequence). CDR3 nucleotide sequence: TGTGCCTGGACCCACAGGGGGCCTGGCTACACCTTC. This gives the protein CAWTHRGPGYTF.